This is a list of T cell receptor beta chains from one sample in a study of T cell repertoires in cytomegalovirus infection. No antigens are known for them. Using its own MiXCR run on the reads, TCRdb lists one record per CDR3 protein. Counted here are 450,000 to 650,000 distinct CDR3 sequences, about 40% occurring once; the ten biggest clones make up 48%. The starting material was cultured PBMCs, obtained from culture after CMV antigen stimulation. The receptors originated from a human donor in good health (CMV status not recorded). Some clones in this sample may be carry-over from other donors' samples. Both conserved end residues are trimmed from each CDR3. The order of the fields is D gene, J gene, V gene, CDR3 protein. The D gene is left open where the match is weak.

D gene: .; J gene: TRBJ2-1; V gene: TRBV7-6; CDR3 protein: ASSVLGGEEQF
D gene: .; J gene: TRBJ1-6; V gene: TRBV12-3/TRBV12-4; CDR3 protein: ASSSLGGVNSPLH
D gene: TRBD1; J gene: TRBJ2-7; V gene: TRBV9; CDR3 protein: ASSPRGTGGYEQY
D gene: .; J gene: TRBJ2-7; V gene: TRBV20-1; CDR3 protein: SARPAVLEQY
D gene: TRBD2; J gene: TRBJ2-3; V gene: TRBV12-3/TRBV12-4; CDR3 protein: ASRTAGATDTQY
D gene: .; J gene: TRBJ2-5; V gene: TRBV7-2; CDR3 protein: ASSLGQGTQY
D gene: TRBD1; J gene: TRBJ2-2; V gene: TRBV7-2; CDR3 protein: ASSSRQGAGTGELF
D gene: .; J gene: TRBJ1-1; V gene: TRBV20-1; CDR3 protein: SVGRVVNTEAF
D gene: TRBD2; J gene: TRBJ2-7; V gene: TRBV7-8; CDR3 protein: ASSKLAGVNYEQY
D gene: .; J gene: TRBJ1-5; V gene: TRBV28; CDR3 protein: ASKGLYNQPQH
D gene: .; J gene: TRBJ2-7; V gene: TRBV7-9; CDR3 protein: ASSLAASRVRSYEQY
D gene: .; J gene: TRBJ2-3; V gene: TRBV2; CDR3 protein: ASSFRTASTDTQY
D gene: .; J gene: TRBJ1-1; V gene: TRBV7-6; CDR3 protein: ASSLGYAGMNTEAF
D gene: .; J gene: TRBJ1-5; V gene: TRBV6-2/TRBV6-3; CDR3 protein: ASSHGRDQH
D gene: .; J gene: TRBJ1-2; V gene: TRBV2; CDR3 protein: ASSEALHGYT